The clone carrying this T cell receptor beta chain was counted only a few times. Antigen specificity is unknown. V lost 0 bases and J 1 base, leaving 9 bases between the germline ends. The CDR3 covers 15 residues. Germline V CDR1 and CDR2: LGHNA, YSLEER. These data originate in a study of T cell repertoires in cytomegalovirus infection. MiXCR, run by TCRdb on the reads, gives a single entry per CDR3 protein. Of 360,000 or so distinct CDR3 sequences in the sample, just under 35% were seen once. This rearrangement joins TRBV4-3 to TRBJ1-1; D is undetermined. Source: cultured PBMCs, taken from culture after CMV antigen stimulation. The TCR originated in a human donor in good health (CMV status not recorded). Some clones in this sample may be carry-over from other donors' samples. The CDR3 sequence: CASSQEARGNTEAFF. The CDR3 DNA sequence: TGCGCCAGCAGCCAAGAGGCCCGGGGGAACACTGAAGCTTTCTTT.